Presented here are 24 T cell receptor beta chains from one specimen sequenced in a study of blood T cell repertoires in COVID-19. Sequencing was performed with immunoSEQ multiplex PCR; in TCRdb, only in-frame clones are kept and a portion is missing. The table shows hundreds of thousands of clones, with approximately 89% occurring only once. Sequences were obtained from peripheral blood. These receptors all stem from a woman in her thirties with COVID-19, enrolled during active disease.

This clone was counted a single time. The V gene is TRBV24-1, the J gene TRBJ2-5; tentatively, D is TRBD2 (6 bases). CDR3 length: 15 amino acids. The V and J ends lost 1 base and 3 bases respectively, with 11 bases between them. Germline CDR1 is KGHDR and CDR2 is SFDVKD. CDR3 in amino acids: CATSDFRGSKETQYF. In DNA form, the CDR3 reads TGTGCCACCAGTGATTTCCGGGGGAGCAAAGAGACCCAGTACTTC.

The CDR3 sequence: CASSLGARGAAGELFF. The CDR3 region has the DNA TGTGCCAGCAGCTTGGGGGCCAGGGGAGCGGCCGGGGAGCTGTTTTTT. The V gene is TRBV5-6, the J gene TRBJ2-2, with D possibly being TRBD1 (6 bases). The CDR3 totals 16 residues. Germline V CDR1 and CDR2: SGHDT, YYEEEE. Between the trimmed V and J ends, which lost 0 bases and 6 bases, there was a span of 15 bases.

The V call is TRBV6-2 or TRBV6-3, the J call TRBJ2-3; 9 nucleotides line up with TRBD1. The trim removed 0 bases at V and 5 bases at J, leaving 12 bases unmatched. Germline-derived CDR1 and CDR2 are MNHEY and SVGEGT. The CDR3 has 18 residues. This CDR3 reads CASSYSRTRDRVGDTQYF. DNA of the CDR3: TGTGCCAGCAGTTACTCTAGGACCCGGGACAGGGTCGGAGATACGCAGTATTTT.

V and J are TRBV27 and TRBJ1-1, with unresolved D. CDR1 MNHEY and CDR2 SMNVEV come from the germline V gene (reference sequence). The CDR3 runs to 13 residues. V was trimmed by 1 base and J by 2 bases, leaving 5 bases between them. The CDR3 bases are TGTGCCAGCAGTTTATTCAGAAACACTGAAGCTTTCTTT. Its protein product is CASSLFRNTEAFF.

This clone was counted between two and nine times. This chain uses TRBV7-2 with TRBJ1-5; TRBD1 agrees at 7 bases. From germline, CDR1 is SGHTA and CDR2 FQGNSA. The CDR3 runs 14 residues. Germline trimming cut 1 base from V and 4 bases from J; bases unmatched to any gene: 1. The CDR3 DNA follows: TGTGCCAGCAGCTTAGAACAGGGGAATCAGCCCCAGCATTTT. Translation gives CASSLEQGNQPQHF. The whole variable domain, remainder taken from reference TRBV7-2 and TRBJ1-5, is GAGVSQSPSNKVTEKGKDVELRCDPISGHTALYWYRQSLGQGLEFLIYFQGNSAPDKSGLPSDRFSAERTGGSVSTLTIQRTQQEDSAVYLCASSLEQGNQPQHFGDGTRLSIL.

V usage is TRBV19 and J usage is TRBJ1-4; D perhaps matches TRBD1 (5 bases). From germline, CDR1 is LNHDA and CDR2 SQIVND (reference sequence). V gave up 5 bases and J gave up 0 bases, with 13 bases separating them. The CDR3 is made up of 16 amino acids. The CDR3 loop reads CASSFQGKATNEKLFF. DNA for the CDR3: TGTGCCAGTAGTTTCCAGGGAAAGGCAACTAATGAAAAACTGTTTTTT.

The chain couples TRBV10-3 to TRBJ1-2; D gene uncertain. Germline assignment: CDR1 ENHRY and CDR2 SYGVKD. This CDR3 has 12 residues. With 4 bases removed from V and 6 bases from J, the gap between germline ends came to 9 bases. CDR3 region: CAISAYGDGYTF. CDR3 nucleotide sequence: TGTGCCATCAGTGCCTACGGGGATGGCTACACCTTC.

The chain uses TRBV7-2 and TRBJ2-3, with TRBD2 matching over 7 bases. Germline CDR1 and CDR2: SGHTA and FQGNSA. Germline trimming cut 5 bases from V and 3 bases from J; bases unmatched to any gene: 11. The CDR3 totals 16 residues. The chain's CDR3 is CASSRGGVVGTDTQYF. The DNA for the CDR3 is TGTGCCAGCAGCCGGGGAGGGGTGGTGGGGACAGATACGCAGTATTTT.

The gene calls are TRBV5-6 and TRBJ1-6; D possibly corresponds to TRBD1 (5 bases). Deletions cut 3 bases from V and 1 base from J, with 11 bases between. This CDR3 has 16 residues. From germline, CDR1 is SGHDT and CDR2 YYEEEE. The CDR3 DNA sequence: TGTGCCAGCAGCTCTATGGGGGGTTCCTATAATTCACCCCTCCACTTT. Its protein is CASSSMGGSYNSPLHF.

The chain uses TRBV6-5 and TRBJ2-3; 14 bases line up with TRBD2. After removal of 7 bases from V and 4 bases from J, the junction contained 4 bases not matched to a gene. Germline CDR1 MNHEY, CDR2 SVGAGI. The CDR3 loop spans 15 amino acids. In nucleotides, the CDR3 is TGTGCCAGCATAAGACTAGCGGGAGGGCCAGATACGCAGTATTTT. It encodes CASIRLAGGPDTQYF.

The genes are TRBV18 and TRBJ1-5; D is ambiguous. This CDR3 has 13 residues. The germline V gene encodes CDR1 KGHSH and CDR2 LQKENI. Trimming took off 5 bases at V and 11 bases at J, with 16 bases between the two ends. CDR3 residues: CASSAGSQSAQHF. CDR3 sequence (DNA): TGTGCCAGCTCAGCGGGGTCCCAATCGGCCCAGCATTTT.

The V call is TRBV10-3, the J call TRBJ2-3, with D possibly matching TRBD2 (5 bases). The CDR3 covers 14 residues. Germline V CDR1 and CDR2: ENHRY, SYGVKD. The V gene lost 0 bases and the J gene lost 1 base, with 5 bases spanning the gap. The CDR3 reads CAISESAGTDTQYF. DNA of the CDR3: TGTGCCATCAGTGAGTCAGCGGGCACAGATACGCAGTATTTT.

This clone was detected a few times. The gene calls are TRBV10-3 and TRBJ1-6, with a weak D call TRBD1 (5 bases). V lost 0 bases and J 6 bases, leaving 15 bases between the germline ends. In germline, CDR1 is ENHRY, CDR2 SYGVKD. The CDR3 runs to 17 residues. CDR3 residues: CAISESWGGGFNSPLHF. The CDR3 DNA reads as TGTGCCATCAGTGAGTCGTGGGGGGGAGGGTTTAATTCACCCCTCCACTTT.

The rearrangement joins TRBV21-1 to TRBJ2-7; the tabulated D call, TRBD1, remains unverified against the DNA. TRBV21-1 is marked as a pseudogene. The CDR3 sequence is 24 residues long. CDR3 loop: CASSNKLKRRPAEVPGQPTYEQYV. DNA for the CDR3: TGTGCCAGCAGCAATAAGCTTAAGAGGCGTCCTGCTGAGGTTCCGGGACAGCCGACCTACGAGCAGTACGTC.

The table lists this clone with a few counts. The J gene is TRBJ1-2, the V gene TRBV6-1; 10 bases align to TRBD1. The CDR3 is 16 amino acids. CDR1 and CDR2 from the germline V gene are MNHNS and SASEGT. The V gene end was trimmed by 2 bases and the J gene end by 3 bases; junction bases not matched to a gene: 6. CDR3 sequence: CASSENGGQGYYGYTF. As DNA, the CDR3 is TGTGCCAGCAGTGAAAACGGGGGACAGGGGTACTATGGCTACACCTTC.

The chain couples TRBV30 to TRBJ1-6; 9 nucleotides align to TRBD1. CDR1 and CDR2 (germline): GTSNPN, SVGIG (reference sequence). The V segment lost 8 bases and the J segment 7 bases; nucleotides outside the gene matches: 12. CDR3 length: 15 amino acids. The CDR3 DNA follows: TGTGCCAGGGAGTCCGGGACAGGGAAAAATTCACCCCTCCACTTT. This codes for CARESGTGKNSPLHF. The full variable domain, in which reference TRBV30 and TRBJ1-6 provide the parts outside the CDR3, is SQTIHQWPATLVQPVGSPLSLECTVEGTSNPNLYWYRQAAGRGLQLLFYSVGIGQISSEVPQNLSASRPQDRQFILSSKKLLLSDSGFYLCARESGTGKNSPLHFGNGTRLTVT.

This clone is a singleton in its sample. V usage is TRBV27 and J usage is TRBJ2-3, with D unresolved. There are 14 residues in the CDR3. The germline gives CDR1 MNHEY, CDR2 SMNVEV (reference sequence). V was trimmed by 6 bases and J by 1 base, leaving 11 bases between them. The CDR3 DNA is TGTGCCAGCAGAAAGAGGAGCGGCACAGATACGCAGTATTTT. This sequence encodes CASRKRSGTDTQYF.

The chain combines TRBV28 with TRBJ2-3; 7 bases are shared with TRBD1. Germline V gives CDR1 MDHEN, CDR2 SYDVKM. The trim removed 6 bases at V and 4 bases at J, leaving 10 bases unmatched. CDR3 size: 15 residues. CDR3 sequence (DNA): TGTGCCAGCAGACCCAGGGGGAGTATGGCAGATACGCAGTATTTT. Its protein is CASRPRGSMADTQYF.

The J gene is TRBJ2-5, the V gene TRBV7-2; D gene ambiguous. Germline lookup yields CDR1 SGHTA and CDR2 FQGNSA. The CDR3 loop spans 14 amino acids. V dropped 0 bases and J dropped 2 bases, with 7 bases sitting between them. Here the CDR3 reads CASSLARGQETQYF. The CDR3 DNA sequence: TGTGCCAGCAGCTTAGCCAGAGGTCAAGAGACCCAGTACTTC.

CDR3 in DNA: TGTGCCAGCAGTCCCCTGAGGACGGCGGGGACTTCACCCCTCCACTTT. Its protein is CASSPLRTAGTSPLHF. The chain employs TRBV2 and TRBJ1-6; D perhaps matches TRBD1 (5 bases). V was clipped by 5 bases and J by 9 bases, with 20 bases between them. Germline V gene lookup returns CDR1 SNHLY and CDR2 FYNNEI. The CDR3 consists of 16 residues.

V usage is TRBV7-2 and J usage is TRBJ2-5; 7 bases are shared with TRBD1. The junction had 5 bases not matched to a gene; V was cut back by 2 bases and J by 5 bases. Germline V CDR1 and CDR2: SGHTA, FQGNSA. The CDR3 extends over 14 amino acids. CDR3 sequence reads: CASSLNRGGETQYF. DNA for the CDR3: TGTGCCAGCAGCTTAAACAGGGGTGGGGAGACCCAGTACTTC.

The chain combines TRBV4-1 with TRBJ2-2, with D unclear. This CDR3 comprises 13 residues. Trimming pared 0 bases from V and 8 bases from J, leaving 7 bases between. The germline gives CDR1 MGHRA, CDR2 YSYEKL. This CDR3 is CASSQDRVGELFF. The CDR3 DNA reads TGCGCCAGCAGCCAAGATCGGGTAGGGGAGCTGTTTTTT.

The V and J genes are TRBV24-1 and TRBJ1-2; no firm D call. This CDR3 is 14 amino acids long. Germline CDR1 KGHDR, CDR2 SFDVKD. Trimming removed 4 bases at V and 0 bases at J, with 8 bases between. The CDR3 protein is CATSDPESNYGYTF. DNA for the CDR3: TGTGCCACCAGTGACCCGGAGTCTAACTATGGCTACACCTTC.

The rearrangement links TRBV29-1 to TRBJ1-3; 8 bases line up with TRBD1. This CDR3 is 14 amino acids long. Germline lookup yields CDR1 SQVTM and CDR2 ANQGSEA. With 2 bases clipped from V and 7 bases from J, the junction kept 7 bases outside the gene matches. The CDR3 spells CSVEPQTGDNTIYF. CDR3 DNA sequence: TGCAGCGTTGAACCCCAGACAGGGGACAACACCATATATTTT.